The T cell receptor (beta chain) described here comes from a study of tumor and adjacent non-tumor tissue in lung cancer (dated by TCRdb to 2016 to 2019). Background for the entire study: Of the cohort, 11 to 12 patients had adenocarcinoma, 2 had squamous cell carcinoma and 1 had small cell lung cancer. The roughly 15 enrolled patients, of whom some ten were men and 5 were women, were aged about 30 to 85 years and were diagnosed with TNM stage I to III disease. In total, sequencing yielded approximately 130,000,000 productive TCRbeta reads, which works out to an average of about 4.2 million reads per sample. The study compared bulk TCRbeta repertoires from lung tumor tissue and matched distant non-tumor lung tissue of some 14 lung cancer patients. TCRbeta CDR3 sequencing was performed on roughly 32 paired specimens, with one tumor sample and one normal lung sample collected per patient.

Libraries were prepared through multiplex PCR. Sequencing was carried out with an Illumina HiSeq 2500. TCRbeta libraries were constructed through three rounds of nested PCR with primers (Table S4) according to protocols adapted from ARM-PCR. Before sequencing, PCR products in the 200-500 bp range were cut out of the gel and cleaned up using the QIAquick gel extraction kit. As for the authors' bioinformatics: Trimmomatic was used to clean the reads, FLASH merged the cleaned reads into complete CDR3 sequences, and MiTCR assigned the sequences to V(D)J germline segments. Clonal diversity was calculated as the inverse Simpson's index using VDJtools. In-frame sequences without a premature stop codon were defined as productive reads. The public reads were run again by TCRdb, first through fastp at Q25 and then through MiXCR, and only productive beta chains were kept. Every CDR3 protein is listed once, alongside the most common genes and DNA of its rows. TCRdb's processing, not the study's, gives the V and J calls here. The sample table contains over 40,000 distinct CDR3 sequences; only one count was recorded for approximately 60% of them. Around 19% of the sample belongs to the ten largest clones.

Including the terminal cysteine and phenylalanine, the CDR3 comprises 14 residues. Here the CDR3 DNA is all that survives: 42 bases in frame from base 1. Via the germline V gene (reference sequence), CDR1 is SGHKS and CDR2 YYEKEE. Bulk unsorted tissue served as the source for RNA extraction, and RNA quality was assessed using a NanoDrop ND-1000 and an Agilent 2100. For the normal lung samples, distant non-tumor tissue was collected more than 3 cm away from the tumor edge. Newly diagnosed lung cancer patients without prior chemotherapy who had been admitted for thoracic surgery in China between August and November 2014 were enrolled as donors. Patients who had received previous radiotherapy or chemotherapy, or who had another concurrent cancer, were excluded from the study. Surgical tissue pieces of 1-2 cm3 were preserved in RNAlater solution and were kept at -80 degrees C until use. With regard to this clonotype: Its antigen is not yet known. The junction differs from germline at one of its ends, possibly a read error.

Summary of the overall study and its limitations: Younger patients had significantly higher TCR diversity, and higher tumor TCR diversity was associated with shorter overall and disease-free survival. With only roughly 16 patients in the cohort, the authors noted that larger samples and more detailed clinical data are needed. The top 100 clones made up a significantly larger cumulative share of the repertoire in normal lung than in tumor tissue. Neither the sequencing platform nor unique molecular identifiers are named or mentioned anywhere in the methods. Because peripheral blood was not sequenced, the blood TCRbeta repertoires of the lung cancer patients in the study went unexamined. Tumor tissue showed significantly greater TCR diversity (inverse Simpson) than normal lung tissue (about 400 vs 180, P = 0.0075, Mann-Whitney U test).

The clonotype comes from a woman aged 40 to 49 with non-small cell lung cancer. The sequence joins TRBV5-5 to TRBJ2-7; 7 central bases correspond to TRBD1. Sequencing was done on a sample of distant non-tumor lung tissue. The DNA reads as follows: TGTGCCAACAGGCCCGGGACAGACTCCTATGAGCAGTACTTC. This translates into CANRPGTDSYEQYF.